The TCR beta chain under discussion was sequenced for a study of blood T cell repertoires in COVID-19. Overall study context: Material from acute and convalescent COVID-19 was sourced from the United States, Italy and Spain. In each case, the material was cDNA or gDNA derived from T cells, B-cell-depleted T cells, or PBMCs.

In the original workflow: By means of reference gene primer amplification, nucleated cell counts were estimated. TCRdb's table, derived via immunoSEQ multiplex PCR, lists solely in-frame clones and lacks some. V, J and clone size reflect that table, while D and trimming were determined from the DNA. This table has 35,000 to 50,000 clones, 80% to 90% appearing once. The CDR3 runs 14 residues. Germline loops: CDR1 MNHEY, CDR2 SVGAGI. The V and J ends lost 6 bases and 2 bases, in that order; junction bases with no gene match: 7. This sequence was found in a man between 65 and 80 years old with active COVID-19. The chain carries TRBV6-5 and TRBJ2-7; 7 positions match TRBD1. The material sequenced was peripheral blood. The CDR3 nucleotides read TGTGCCAGCAGGGGCGGACAGGAGGCCTACGAGCAGTACTTC. Translation gives CASRGGQEAYEQYF.